Each of the 9 T cell receptor beta chains below was sequenced from the same sample in a study of blood T cells in healthy people across ages. Alongside a J-beta primer mix, a sample-barcoded 5' primer served in a second PCR lasting roughly 6 to 11 cycles. TCRdb processed the 5' RACE reads anew with MiXCR; each CDR3 protein has one entry. The sample has about 2 million distinct CDR3 sequences; around half are singletons. What was sequenced was blood. These receptors all stem from a woman in her 40s in good health.

The gene calls are TRBV27 and TRBJ2-1; TRBD1 matches 7 bases. After removal of 5 bases from V and 2 bases from J, the junction contained 6 bases not matched to a gene. This CDR3 contains 15 residues. CDR1 MNHEY and CDR2 SMNVEV come from the germline V gene (reference sequence). In nucleotides, the CDR3 is TGTGCCAGCAGTCGGACAGGCTGGGCCTACAATGAGCAGTTCTTC. This codes for CASSRTGWAYNEQFF.

The rearrangement links TRBV7-2 to TRBJ1-5; D unresolved. The CDR3 totals 15 residues. The V and J ends lost 1 base and 3 bases respectively, with 10 bases between them. Germline V gene data show CDR1 as SGHTA and CDR2 as FQGNSA. CDR3 protein: CASSLVADINQPQHF. The CDR3, as DNA: TGTGCCAGCAGCTTAGTAGCAGATATCAATCAGCCCCAGCATTTT.

The rearrangement links TRBV5-1 to TRBJ1-2, with D hard to call. CDR3 length: 13 amino acids. From germline, CDR1 is SGHRS and CDR2 YFSETQ. Trimming left V 6 bases short and J 1 base short, with 10 bases between. CDR3 sequence: CASTASFNYGYTF. The CDR3 DNA is TGCGCCAGCACCGCCTCTTTTAACTATGGCTACACCTTC.

This clonotype has a handful of counts. Here the CDR3 reads CASSLGRDRDGYTF. The CDR3 DNA reads as TGTGCCAGCAGCTTAGGACGAGACAGAGATGGCTACACCTTC. This chain joins TRBV7-9 and TRBJ1-2, with D perhaps TRBD1 (5 bases). V was clipped by 1 base and J by 6 bases, with 12 bases between them. The CDR3 covers 14 residues. CDR1 is SEHNR and CDR2 is FQNEAQ in the germline V gene (reference sequence).

The V and J genes are TRBV20-1 and TRBJ2-7; D uncertain. The J call is uncertain, as TRBJ2-5 better fits the DNA end. CDR1 DFQATT and CDR2 SNEGSKA come from the germline V gene (reference sequence). The CDR3 contains 12 residues. CDR3 in DNA: TGCAGTGCCGCCCTGATGGGGGAGACCCAGTACTTC. This codes for CSAALMGETQYF.

The chain joins TRBV29-1 to TRBJ1-2; D might be TRBD1 (6 bases). The CDR3 extends over 15 amino acids. The ends were cut back, 0 bases at V and 8 bases at J, with 19 bases in the middle. CDR1 is SQVTM and CDR2 is ANQGSEA in the germline V gene. The CDR3 loop reads CSVEDNPGANLGYTF. Written as DNA, the CDR3 is TGCAGCGTTGAAGATAATCCGGGGGCGAACTTGGGCTACACCTTC.

The rearrangement links TRBV7-2 to TRBJ2-5; tentative D call: TRBD1 (6 bases). V lost 9 bases and J 3 bases, leaving 8 bases between the germline ends. In germline, CDR1 is SGHTA, CDR2 FQGNSA. The CDR3 has 11 amino acids. CDR3 bases: TGTGCCAGGGGGGCCGAAGAGACCCAGTACTTC. Protein: CARGAEETQYF.

The chain carries TRBV10-3 and TRBJ2-1; 11 bases map to TRBD1. With V trimmed by 0 bases and J by 10 bases, 14 bases remained unmatched. Germline lookup yields CDR1 ENHRY and CDR2 SYGVKD. The CDR3 contains 18 residues. CDR3 region: CAISESEVPGQGVLEQFF. DNA for the CDR3: TGTGCCATCAGTGAGTCGGAGGTACCGGGACAGGGGGTTTTAGAGCAGTTCTTC.

The V and J genes are TRBV7-9 and TRBJ2-3; 9 bases fit TRBD2. The CDR3 spans 15 residues. From germline, CDR1 is SEHNR and CDR2 FQNEAQ (reference sequence). Trimming took 2 bases from V and 5 from J; bases not matched to a gene: 5. In DNA, the CDR3 is TGTGCCAGCAGCTTAAATAGCGGGGGAGGAGATACGCAGTATTTT. Its protein product is CASSLNSGGGDTQYF.